Listed below are T cell receptor beta chains from one sample, sequenced in a study of blood T cell repertoires in COVID-19. The table came from immunoSEQ multiplex PCR; TCRdb's copy has only in-frame clones and leaves some out. The data hold 300,000 to 450,000 clones, with 88% observed a single time. Sequencing used PBMCs or T cells enriched from blood (not recorded which). The receptors here all came from a young woman who had recovered from COVID-19. Both conserved end residues are part of each CDR3. The D gene is left open where the match is weak. Rows may omit the clone size; those that give it use once, few, many or a size class.

d_call | j_call | clone_size | v_call | cdr3_nt | cdr3_aa
- | TRBJ1-6 | once | TRBV6-5 | TGTGCCAGCGGGGGGAATAATTCACCCCTCCACTTT | CASGGNNSPLHF
TRBD1 | TRBJ2-2 | - | TRBV6-6 | TGTGCCAGCAGTCACGCGCCTGGGACAGGAGAAACCGGGGAGCTGTTTTTT | CASSHAPGTGETGELFF
- | TRBJ1-2 | - | TRBV4-1 | TGCGCCAGCAGCCAAGCCCGAGGGATCATCTATGGCTACACCTTC | CASSQARGIIYGYTF
- | TRBJ1-4 | - | TRBV11-2 | TGTGCCAGCAGCTTAGATCGATTTGGAGGGGATCGGGTAAAACTGTTTTTT | CASSLDRFGGDRVKLFF
- | TRBJ1-5 | - | TRBV28 | TGTGCCAGCAGTTTATCGGGGAGAAGCAATCAGCCCCAGCATTTT | CASSLSGRSNQPQHF
- | TRBJ1-2 | - | TRBV9 | TGTGCCAGCAGCTCACGGGGGTCGGGAAAATATGGCTACACCTTC | CASSSRGSGKYGYTF
TRBD2 | TRBJ2-3 | - | TRBV7-8 | TGTGCCAGCATCCCGGGACTAGCGGGGGGCCGGAGCACAGATACGCAGTATTTT | CASIPGLAGGRSTDTQYF
- | TRBJ1-6 | - | TRBV9 | TGTGCCAGCAGCCCGGACAGCTATAATTCACCCCTCCACTTT | CASSPDSYNSPLHF
- | TRBJ1-1 | - | TRBV19 | TGTGCCAGTAGTATAGCAGGGGAAGCTTTCTTT | CASSIAGEAFF
- | TRBJ1-1 | - | TRBV27 | TGTGCCAGCAGTTTTGGGGGGGCCCCTACTGAAGCTTTCTTT | CASSFGGAPTEAFF
TRBD1 | TRBJ2-1 | many | TRBV19 | TGTGCCAGTAGTATACACCCGGGACAGGGGAGCGATGAGCAGTTCTTC | CASSIHPGQGSDEQFF
TRBD1 | TRBJ1-5 | - | TRBV25-1 | TGTGCCAGCAGTGCAGGGGGTGGGCAGCCCCAGCATTTT | CASSAGGGQPQHF
TRBD1 | TRBJ2-5 | - | TRBV24-1 | TGTGCCACCAGTGATTTTCCGGGACAGGGGGTAGATCAAGAGACCCAGTACTTC | CATSDFPGQGVDQETQYF
- | TRBJ1-1 | few | TRBV19 | TGTGCCAGTAGTCCTCAGAAAATCAGGGCTGAGAACACTGAAGCTTTCTTT | CASSPQKIRAENTEAFF
- | TRBJ1-2 | - | TRBV7-9 | TGTGCCAGCAGCGCGACGGGGGTTGGGGTCTATAGTGGCTACACCTTC | CASSATGVGVYSGYTF
- | TRBJ1-2 | - | TRBV5-1 | TGCGCCAGCAGCCCACCGGGACAACTCTATGGCTACACCTTC | CASSPPGQLYGYTF
TRBD2 | TRBJ2-1 | - | TRBV10-1 | TGCGCCAGCAGTAATGCCCTAGCGGGGGGGTACAATGAGCAGTTCTTC | CASSNALAGGYNEQFF
TRBD1 | TRBJ1-2 | - | TRBV7-2 | TGTGCCAGCAGCCTGGACAGGGGGCTCTATGGCTACACCTTC | CASSLDRGLYGYTF
TRBD1 | TRBJ2-5 | - | TRBV29-1 | TGCAGCGTTGAACCTCGGACAGGGGGCGAACAAGAGACCCAGTACTTC | CSVEPRTGGEQETQYF
- | TRBJ1-3 | few | TRBV19 | TGTGCCAGTAAACCACAGGGACCTGGAAACACCATATATTTT | CASKPQGPGNTIYF
- | TRBJ2-3 | - | TRBV7-9 | TGTGCCAGCAGCTTAAACAATTTAAACACAGATACGCAGTATTTT | CASSLNNLNTDTQYF
- | TRBJ1-4 | - | TRBV14 | TGTGCCAGCAGCCAAGTCGCGTCCGGGGATGAAAAACTGTTTTTT | CASSQVASGDEKLFF
- | TRBJ1-4 | - | TRBV4-2 | TGTGCCAGCAGTCTCGTAACAGGGTCCCTTAATGAAAAACTGTTTTTT | CASSLVTGSLNEKLFF
- | TRBJ1-1 | - | TRBV10-3 | TGTGCCATCAGTAGGGGCCTGAACACTGAAGCTTTCTTT | CAISRGLNTEAFF
- | TRBJ1-1 | - | TRBV19 | TGTGCCAGTAGTATTGGCCGGGACACGGTGAAAGAAGCTTTCTTT | CASSIGRDTVKEAFF
- | TRBJ2-1 | - | TRBV19 | TGTGCCAGTAGTATCGTCGACAATGAGCAGTTCTTC | CASSIVDNEQFF
TRBD1 | TRBJ1-2 | - | TRBV27 | TGTGCCAGCAGTCTCGTCCCGGGACAGGGGGCGACCTTC | CASSLVPGQGATF
- | TRBJ2-1 | - | TRBV30 | TGTGCCTGGGACGGGAGCTCCTACAATGAGCAGTTCTTC | CAWDGSSYNEQFF
TRBD1 | TRBJ1-2 | - | TRBV11-2 | TGTGCCAGCAGCTTAGGTCGGACAGGGGGCTTCTATGGCTACACCTTC | CASSLGRTGGFYGYTF
TRBD2 | TRBJ2-5 | once | TRBV7-9 | TGTGCCAGCAGCTTAGTCCGGGGGGGCCGGGAGACCCAGTACTTC | CASSLVRGGRETQYF
- | TRBJ1-1 | - | TRBV9 | TGTGCCAGTTCCCGAGGTGGGGGGGCTGGGACCACTGAAGCTTTCTTT | CASSRGGGAGTTEAFF
- | TRBJ1-1 | - | TRBV25-1 | TGTGCCAGCAGTGAATGGGGGACTGTGAACACTGAAGCTTTCTTT | CASSEWGTVNTEAFF
- | TRBJ2-7 | - | TRBV6-2/TRBV6-3 | TGTGCCAGCAGTGACACAGGGTTCGAGCAGTACTTC | CASSDTGFEQYF
- | TRBJ2-7 | - | TRBV15 | TGTGCCACCAGCAGATCCTACTGGGGGGACGAGCAGTACTTC | CATSRSYWGDEQYF
TRBD1 | TRBJ1-2 | few | TRBV12-5 | TGTGCTAGTGGTTTGAGTTGGACAGGGGGCGGCTACACCTTC | CASGLSWTGGGYTF
- | TRBJ2-2 | - | TRBV6-1 | TGTGCCAGCAGTGAACCGGGGGAGAACACCGGGGAGCTGTTTTTT | CASSEPGENTGELFF
TRBD1 | TRBJ2-7 | - | TRBV6-2/TRBV6-3 | TGTGCCAGCAGTGGCCCCGGCAGGGGGCTTTACGAGCAGTACTTC | CASSGPGRGLYEQYF
- | TRBJ2-7 | - | TRBV10-3 | TGTGCCATCAGTGAGTCTGGCTTCTCCTACGAGCAGTACTTC | CAISESGFSYEQYF
- | TRBJ1-2 | once | TRBV4-1 | TGCGCCAGCAGCCAAGAGAGAAATTTATTTGGTGGCTACACCTTC | CASSQERNLFGGYTF